The T cell receptor (beta chain) described here comes from a study of T cells in Graves' hyperthyroidism and ophthalmopathy. This clonotype was recorded many times. Germline values: CDR1 SGHRS, CDR2 YFSETQ. The CDR3 totals 14 residues. Deletions cut 5 bases from V and 2 bases from J, with 14 bases between. RNA transcripts were the template for amplifying TCR beta CDR3 regions. Carried out on the TCR CDR3, a first-round RT-PCR used the HTBI primer set. TCRdb re-analysed the multiplex PCR reads in MiXCR, keeping a single row per CDR3 protein. The sample shows about 610,000 distinct CDR3 sequences, 16% of them seen only once.

This chain joins TRBV5-1 and TRBJ2-7; TRBD2 might be the D (6 bases). This receptor was taken from a woman in her thirties or forties with Graves' ophthalmopathy. Sequencing used blood. As DNA, the CDR3 is TGCGCCAGCAGAGGATCGGACTACGCCTACGAGCAGTACTTC. Its translation is CASRGSDYAYEQYF.